The entry below describes one T cell receptor (beta chain). Original processing notes: Matches to published virus-specific TCRB sequences were rare among patient CD8+ clones larger than 1%. The method was immunoSEQ multiplex PCR; TCRdb's version includes in-frame clones alone and lacks a portion of them. The D gene and trimming were derived from the DNA, and the V and J assignments and clone size from that table. The sample contains about 23,000 clones, approximately 80% of which appear only once. The sample originates from a study of somatic mutations in cytotoxic T cells in rheumatoid arthritis. For the study at large: Among the T-cell populations stained with V beta antibodies, some were separated by flow sorting at nearly 100% purity, including V beta1+ cells whose TCRB was sequenced.

This CDR3 has 14 residues. The V end lost 1 base, the J end lost 0 bases, and 4 bases lay between the germline ends. Looked up from germline, CDR1 is MNHEY and CDR2 is SMNVEV (reference sequence). The TCR comes from an adult with rheumatoid arthritis. The sequenced sample consisted of CD8+ T cells sorted from blood. The rearrangement uses TRBV27 and TRBJ1-5; D is unresolved. Here the CDR3 reads CASSLLNSNQPQHF. DNA for the CDR3: TGTGCCAGCAGTTTATTGAATAGCAATCAGCCCCAGCATTTT.